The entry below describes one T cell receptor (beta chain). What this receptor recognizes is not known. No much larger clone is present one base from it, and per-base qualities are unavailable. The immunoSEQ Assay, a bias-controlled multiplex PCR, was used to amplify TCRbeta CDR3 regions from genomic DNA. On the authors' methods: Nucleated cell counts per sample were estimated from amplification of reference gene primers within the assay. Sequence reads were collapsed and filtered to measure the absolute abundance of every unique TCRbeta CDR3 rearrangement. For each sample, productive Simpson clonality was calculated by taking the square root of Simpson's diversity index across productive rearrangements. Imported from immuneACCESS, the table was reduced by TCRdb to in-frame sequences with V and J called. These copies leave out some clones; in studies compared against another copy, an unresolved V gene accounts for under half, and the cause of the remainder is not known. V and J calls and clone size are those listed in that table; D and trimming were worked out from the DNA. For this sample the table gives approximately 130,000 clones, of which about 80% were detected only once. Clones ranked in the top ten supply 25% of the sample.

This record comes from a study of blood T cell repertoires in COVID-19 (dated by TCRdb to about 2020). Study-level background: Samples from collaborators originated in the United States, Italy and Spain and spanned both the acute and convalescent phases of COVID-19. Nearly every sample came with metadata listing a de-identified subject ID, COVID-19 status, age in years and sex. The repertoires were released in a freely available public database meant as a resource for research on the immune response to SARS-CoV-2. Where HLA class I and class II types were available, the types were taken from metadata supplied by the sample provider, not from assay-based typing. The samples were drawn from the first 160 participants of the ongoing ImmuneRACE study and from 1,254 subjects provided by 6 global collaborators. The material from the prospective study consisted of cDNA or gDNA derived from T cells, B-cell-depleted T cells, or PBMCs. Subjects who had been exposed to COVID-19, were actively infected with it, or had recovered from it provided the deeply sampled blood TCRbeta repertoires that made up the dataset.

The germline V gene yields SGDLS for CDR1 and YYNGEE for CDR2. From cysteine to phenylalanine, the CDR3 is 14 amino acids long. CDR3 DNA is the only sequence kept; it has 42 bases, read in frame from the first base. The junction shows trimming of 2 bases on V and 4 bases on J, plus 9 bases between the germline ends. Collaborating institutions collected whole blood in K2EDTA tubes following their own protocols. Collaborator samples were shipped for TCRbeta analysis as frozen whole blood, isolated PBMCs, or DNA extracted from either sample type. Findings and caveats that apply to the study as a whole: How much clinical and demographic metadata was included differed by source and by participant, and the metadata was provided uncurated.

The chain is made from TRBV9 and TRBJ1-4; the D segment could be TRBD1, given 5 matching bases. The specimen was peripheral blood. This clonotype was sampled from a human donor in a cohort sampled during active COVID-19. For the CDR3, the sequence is CASSVGPYNEKLFF. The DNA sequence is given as TGTGCCAGCAGCGTGGGGCCCTATAATGAAAAACTGTTTTTT.